This T cell receptor beta chain stems from a study of blood T cell repertoires in COVID-19. Study overall: COVID-19 samples collected from the United States, Italy and Spain covered acute and convalescent phases. Sources were T cells, B-cell-depleted T cells, or PBMCs; the material itself was cDNA or gDNA.

V dropped 4 bases and J dropped 7 bases, with 17 bases sitting between them. CDR1 and CDR2 from the germline V gene are SGDLS and YYNGEE. The CDR3 consists of 15 residues. The authors' processing: For nucleated cells, counts were estimated from reference gene primer amplification. Some clones are missing from TCRdb's copy, which holds only in-frame ones; the method was immunoSEQ multiplex PCR. V, J and clone size are taken as reported in that table, and D and trimming were inferred from the DNA itself. This table holds 250,000 to 350,000 clones, 75% to 90% found once. The source is a man aged 25-45 years with acute or convalescent COVID-19. This chain joins TRBV9 and TRBJ2-2; a weak D match, TRBD2 (6 bases). The sequencing sample was made of peripheral blood. The CDR3 spells CASSPYAGKGGELFF. The CDR3 coding sequence is TGTGCCAGCAGCCCCTACGCGGGGAAGGGCGGGGAGCTGTTTTTT.